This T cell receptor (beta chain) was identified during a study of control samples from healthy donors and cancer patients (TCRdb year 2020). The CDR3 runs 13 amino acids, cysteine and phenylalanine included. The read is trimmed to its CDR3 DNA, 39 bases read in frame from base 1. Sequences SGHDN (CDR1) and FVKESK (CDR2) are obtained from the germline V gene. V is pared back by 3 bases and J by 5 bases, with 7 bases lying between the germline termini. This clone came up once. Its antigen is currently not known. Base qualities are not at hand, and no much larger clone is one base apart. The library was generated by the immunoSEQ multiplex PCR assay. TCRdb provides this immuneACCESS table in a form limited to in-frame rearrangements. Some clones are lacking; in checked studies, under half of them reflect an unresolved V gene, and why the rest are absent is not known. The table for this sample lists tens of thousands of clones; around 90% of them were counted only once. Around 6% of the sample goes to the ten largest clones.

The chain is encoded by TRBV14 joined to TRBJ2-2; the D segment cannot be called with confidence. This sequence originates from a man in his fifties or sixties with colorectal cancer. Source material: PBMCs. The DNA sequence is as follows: TGTGCCAGCAGCCAGTTCTCGACCGGGGAGCTGTTTTTT. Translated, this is CASSQFSTGELFF. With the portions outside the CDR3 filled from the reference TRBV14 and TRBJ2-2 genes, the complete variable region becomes EAGVTQFPSHSVIEKGQTVTLRCDPISGHDNLYWYRRVMGKEIKFLLHFVKESKQDESGMPNNRFLAERTGGTYSTLKVQPAELEDSGVYFCASSQFSTGELFFGEGSRLTVL.